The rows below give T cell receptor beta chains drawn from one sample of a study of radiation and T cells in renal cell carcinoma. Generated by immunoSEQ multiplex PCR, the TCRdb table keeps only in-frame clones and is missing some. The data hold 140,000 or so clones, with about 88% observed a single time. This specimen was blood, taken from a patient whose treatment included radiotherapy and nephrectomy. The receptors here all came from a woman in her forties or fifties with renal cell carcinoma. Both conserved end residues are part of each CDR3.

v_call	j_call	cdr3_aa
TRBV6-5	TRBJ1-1	CASSYRQGGTEAFF
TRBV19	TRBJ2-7	CASSRSGRTASPYEQYF
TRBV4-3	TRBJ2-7	CASSQEGGGPYEQYF
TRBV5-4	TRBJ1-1	CASSLGRRANTEAFF
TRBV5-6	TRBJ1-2	CASSLGLGGAFGYTF
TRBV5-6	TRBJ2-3	CASSPGTGRTDTQYF
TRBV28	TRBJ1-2	CASSSPKGYTF
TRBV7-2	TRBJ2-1	CASSFYNNEQFF
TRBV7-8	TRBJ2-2	CASSLGIAGGLFAGELFF
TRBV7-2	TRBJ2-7	CASSPARTQLYEQYF
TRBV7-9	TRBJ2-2	CARTGLSTNTGELFF
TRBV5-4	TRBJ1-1	CASSTQSNTEAFF
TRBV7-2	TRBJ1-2	CASSPKRAGYTF
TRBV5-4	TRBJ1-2	CASSLARPYGYTF
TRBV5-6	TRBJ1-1	CASSWGLGAVNTEAFF
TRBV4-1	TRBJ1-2	CASSQVPGTQSSGYTF
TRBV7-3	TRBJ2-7	CASSLMGGYEQYF
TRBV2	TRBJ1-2	CASNLPGYYGYTF
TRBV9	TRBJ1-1	CASSATGSHGAEAFF
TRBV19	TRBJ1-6	CASIGGDSPLHF
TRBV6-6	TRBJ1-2	CASSYSAAQGIGGYTF
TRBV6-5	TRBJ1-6	CASSYNVEQNNSPLHF
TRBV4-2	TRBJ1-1	CASSQDLSVSEAFF
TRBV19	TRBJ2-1	CASSIGTSEYNEQFF
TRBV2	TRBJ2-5	CASSQGQNIRTQYF
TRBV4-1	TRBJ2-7	CASSQPTNRHEQYF
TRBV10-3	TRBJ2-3	CAISDGVGRSTDTQYF
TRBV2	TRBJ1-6	CASRPREGPNSPLHF
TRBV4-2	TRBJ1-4	CASSQDRTNEKLFF
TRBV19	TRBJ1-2	CASSNQGSDYGYTF
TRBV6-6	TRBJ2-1	CASSYGTRDLVF
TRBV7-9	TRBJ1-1	CASSLVGGGTEAFF
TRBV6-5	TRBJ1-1	CASSTSQGAFF
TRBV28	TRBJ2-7	CASSSSAYEQYF
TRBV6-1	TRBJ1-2	CASSILGQGDYGYTF
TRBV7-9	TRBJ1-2	CASSLAVGDYGYTF
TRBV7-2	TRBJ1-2	CASSLGRRQGTDGYTF
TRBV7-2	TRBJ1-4	CASSSEANEKLFF
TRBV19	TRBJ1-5	CASSGRGREQPQHF
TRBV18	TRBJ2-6	CASSSTRTETSGANVLTF
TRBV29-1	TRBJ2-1	CSVDVGRYNEQFF
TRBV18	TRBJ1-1	CASSPGQTNTEAFF
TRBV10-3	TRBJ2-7	CAISQGFSYEQYF
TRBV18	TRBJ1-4	CASSPLEPTNEKLFF